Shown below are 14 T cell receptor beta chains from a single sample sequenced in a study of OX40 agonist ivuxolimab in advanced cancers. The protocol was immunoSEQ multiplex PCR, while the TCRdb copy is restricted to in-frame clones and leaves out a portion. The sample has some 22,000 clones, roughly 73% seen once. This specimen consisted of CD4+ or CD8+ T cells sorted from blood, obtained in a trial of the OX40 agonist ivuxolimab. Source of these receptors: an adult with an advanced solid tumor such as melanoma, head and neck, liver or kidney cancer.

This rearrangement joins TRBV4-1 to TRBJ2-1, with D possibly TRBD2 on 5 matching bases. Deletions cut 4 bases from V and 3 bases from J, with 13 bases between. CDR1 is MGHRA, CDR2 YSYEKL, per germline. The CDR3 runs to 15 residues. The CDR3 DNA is TGCGCCAGCAGCCTATATGGACTGGGCTACAATGAGCAGTTCTTC. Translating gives CASSLYGLGYNEQFF.

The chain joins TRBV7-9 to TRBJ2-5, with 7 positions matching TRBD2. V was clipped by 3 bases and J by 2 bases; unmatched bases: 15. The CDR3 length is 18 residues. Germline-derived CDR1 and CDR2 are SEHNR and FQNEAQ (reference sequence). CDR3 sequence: CASSFPSTVAGDQETQYF. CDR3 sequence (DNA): TGTGCCAGCAGCTTTCCTAGTACCGTGGCGGGGGATCAAGAGACCCAGTACTTC.

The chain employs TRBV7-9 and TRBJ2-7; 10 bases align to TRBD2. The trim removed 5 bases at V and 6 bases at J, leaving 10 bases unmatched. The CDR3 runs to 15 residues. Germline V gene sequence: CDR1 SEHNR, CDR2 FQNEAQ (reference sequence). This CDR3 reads CASSPPFSGGLEQYF. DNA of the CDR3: TGTGCCAGCAGCCCCCCTTTTAGCGGGGGGCTCGAGCAGTACTTC.

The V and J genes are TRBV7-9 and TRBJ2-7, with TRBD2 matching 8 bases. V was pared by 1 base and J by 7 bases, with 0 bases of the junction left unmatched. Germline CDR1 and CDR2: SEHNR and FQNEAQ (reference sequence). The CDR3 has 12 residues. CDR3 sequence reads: CASSLGGGEQYF. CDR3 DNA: TGTGCCAGCAGCTTAGGCGGGGGGGAGCAGTACTTC.

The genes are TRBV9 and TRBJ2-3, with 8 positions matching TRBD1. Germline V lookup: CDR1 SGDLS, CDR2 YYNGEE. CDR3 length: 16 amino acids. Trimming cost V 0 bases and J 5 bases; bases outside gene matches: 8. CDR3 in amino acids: CASSVVGQGAQDTQYF. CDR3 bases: TGTGCCAGCAGCGTAGTCGGACAGGGCGCACAAGATACGCAGTATTTT.

The CDR3 sequence is CASSLASRHYNEQFF. CDR3 sequence (DNA): TGTGCCAGCAGCTTAGCTAGCAGACACTACAATGAGCAGTTCTTC. The chain uses TRBV11-3 and TRBJ2-1; a weak D match, TRBD2 (5 bases). The CDR3 loop spans 15 amino acids. V lost 1 base to trimming and J lost 3 bases, with 10 bases between them. Germline V gene data show CDR1 as SGHNT and CDR2 as YENEEA. Full variable domain (remainder filled in from reference TRBV11-3 and TRBJ2-1): EAGVVQSPRYKIIEKKQPVAFWCNPISGHNTLYWYLQNLGQGPELLIRYENEEAVDDSQLPKDRFSAERLKGVDSTLKIQPAELGDSAVYLCASSLASRHYNEQFFGPGTRLTVL.

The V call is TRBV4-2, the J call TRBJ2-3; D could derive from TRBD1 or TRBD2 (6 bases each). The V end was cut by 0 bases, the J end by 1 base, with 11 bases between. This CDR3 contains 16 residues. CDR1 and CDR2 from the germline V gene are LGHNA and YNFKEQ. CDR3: CASSQDPGAGTDTQYF. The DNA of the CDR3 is TGTGCCAGCAGCCAAGATCCGGGGGCGGGCACAGATACGCAGTATTTT.

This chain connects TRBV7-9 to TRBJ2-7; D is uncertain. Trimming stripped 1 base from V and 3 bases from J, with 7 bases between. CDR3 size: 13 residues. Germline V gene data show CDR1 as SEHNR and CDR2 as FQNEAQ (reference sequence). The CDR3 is CASSLVGFYEQYF. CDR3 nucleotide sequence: TGTGCCAGCAGCTTAGTCGGATTCTACGAGCAGTACTTC.

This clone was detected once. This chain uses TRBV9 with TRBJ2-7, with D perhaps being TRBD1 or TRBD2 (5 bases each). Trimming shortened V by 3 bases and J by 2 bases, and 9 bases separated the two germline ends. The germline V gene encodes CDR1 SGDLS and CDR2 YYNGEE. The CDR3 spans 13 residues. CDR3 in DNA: TGTGCCAGCAGCGGGGGGTCCACCTACGAGCAGTACTTC. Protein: CASSGGSTYEQYF.

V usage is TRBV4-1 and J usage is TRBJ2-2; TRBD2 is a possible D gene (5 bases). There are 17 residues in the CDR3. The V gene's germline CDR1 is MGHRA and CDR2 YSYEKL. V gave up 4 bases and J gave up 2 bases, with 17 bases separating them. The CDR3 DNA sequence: TGCGCCAGCAGCCTAACTTCGGGATGGGAAAACACCGGGGAGCTGTTTTTT. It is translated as CASSLTSGWENTGELFF.

This CDR3 reads CASSPLTGEAYEQYF. CDR3 nucleotides: TGCGCCAGCAGCCCCCTGACGGGGGAAGCCTACGAGCAGTACTTC. V is TRBV4-3 and J is TRBJ2-7, with D possibly TRBD2 on 6 matching bases. The ends were cut back, 4 bases at V and 2 bases at J, with 15 bases in the middle. The CDR3 is 15 amino acids. Germline lookup yields CDR1 LGHNA and CDR2 YSLEER.

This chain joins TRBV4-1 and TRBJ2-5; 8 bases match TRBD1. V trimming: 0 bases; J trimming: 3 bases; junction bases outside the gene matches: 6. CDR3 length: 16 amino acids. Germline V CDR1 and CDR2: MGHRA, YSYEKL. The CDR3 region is CASSQEGDRLEETQYF. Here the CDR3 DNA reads TGCGCCAGCAGCCAAGAGGGGGACAGGCTCGAAGAGACCCAGTACTTC.

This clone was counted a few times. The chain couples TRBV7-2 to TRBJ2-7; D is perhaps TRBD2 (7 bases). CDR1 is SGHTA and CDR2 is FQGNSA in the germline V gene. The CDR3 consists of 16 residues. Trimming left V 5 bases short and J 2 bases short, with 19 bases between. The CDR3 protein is CASSPKVGGGAYEQYF. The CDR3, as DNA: TGTGCCAGCAGCCCCAAGGTCGGAGGGGGGGCCTACGAGCAGTACTTC.

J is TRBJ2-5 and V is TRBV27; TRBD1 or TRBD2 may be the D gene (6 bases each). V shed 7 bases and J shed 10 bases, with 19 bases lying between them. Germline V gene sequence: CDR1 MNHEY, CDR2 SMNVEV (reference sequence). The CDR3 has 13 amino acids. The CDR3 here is CASNPTGRGDQYF. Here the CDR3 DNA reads TGTGCCAGCAATCCGACGGGTAGGGGGGACCAGTACTTC.